The source of this T cell receptor (beta chain) is a study of blood T cell repertoires in COVID-19 (dated by TCRdb to the early 2020s). Concerning the study at large: The collaborator samples originated in the United States, Italy and Spain and spanned the acute and convalescent phases of COVID-19. The material from the prospective study consisted of cDNA or gDNA derived from T cells, B-cell-depleted T cells, or PBMCs. The dataset comprised deeply sampled blood TCRbeta repertoires from subjects exposed to, actively infected with, or recovered from COVID-19. A freely available public database, intended as a resource for researchers studying the immune response to SARS-CoV-2, is where the repertoires were released. The samples were drawn from two sources: the first 160 participants of the ongoing ImmuneRACE study, and fewer than 1,500 subjects contributed by 6 global collaborators. The sample metadata nearly always contained a de-identified subject ID, COVID-19 status, age in years and sex. Where available, HLA class I and class II types were taken from metadata supplied by the sample provider and were not determined by assay-based typing.

Here is what the overall study found, with its caveats: The quantity of clinical and demographic metadata differed by source and by participant and was supplied without curation.

Inclusive of the bounding cysteine and phenylalanine, the CDR3 is 14 residues long. The sequence is cut down to CDR3 DNA, 42 bases in frame from base 1. Reading the germline V gene gives CDR1 MDHEN and CDR2 SYDVKM. V lost 6 bases and J lost 5 bases, and the count of bases not matched to a germline gene is 6. Collaborating institutions collected whole blood in K2EDTA tubes following their own protocols. For TCRbeta analysis, collaborators shipped samples as frozen whole blood, isolated PBMCs, or DNA extracted from either of those sample types. This clone appeared once. Its specific antigen is unknown. Per-nucleotide qualities are absent, and no much larger clonotype sits a single base away. TCRbeta CDR3 regions were amplified from genomic DNA by means of the immunoSEQ Assay, a bias-controlled multiplex PCR. Turning to the authors' computational methods: The number of nucleated cells in each sample was estimated by amplification of reference gene primers within the assay. To quantify the absolute abundance of each unique TCRbeta CDR3 rearrangement, sequence reads were collapsed and filtered. For each sample, productive Simpson clonality was calculated by taking the square root of Simpson's diversity index across productive rearrangements. In TCRdb, the immuneACCESS table is reduced to in-frame sequences with V and J assigned. These tables do not hold every clone; where another copy was compared, an unresolved V gene accounts for under half, and the others remain unexplained. V, J and clone size derive from that table, while D and trimming were established from the DNA sequence. This sample has about 150,000 clones in its table, and around nine tenths of those were observed once. The ten most abundant clones make up about 2.4% of the sample.

The clonotype was recovered from a woman in her 70s with acute or convalescent COVID-19. The chain is assembled from TRBV28 and TRBJ1-5; 8 central bases correspond to TRBD1. Sequences were obtained from peripheral blood. At the DNA level, the sequence is TGTGCCAGCAGAAGGGGACAGGTCCATCAGCCCCAGCATTTT. The resulting protein is CASRRGQVHQPQHF. When the CDR3 is completed using the reference TRBV28 and TRBJ1-5 genes on either side, the full variable domain is DVKVTQSSRYLVKRTGEKVFLECVQDMDHENMFWYRQDPGLGLRLIYFSYDVKMKEKGDIPEGYSVSREKKERFSLILESASTNQTSMYLCASRRGQVHQPQHFGDGTRLSIL.